These 20 T cell receptor beta chains were all obtained from the same sample, sequenced in a study of cytomegalovirus exposure and HLA in healthy donors. PCR was performed using 60 Vbeta and 13 Jbeta primers. Sequenced by immunoSEQ multiplex PCR; TCRdb stores in-frame clones only, minus some. The sample holds about 140,000 clones, 80% seen once. Material for sequencing was PBMCs. The receptors were gathered from a man aged 50 to 59 in good health and CMV-seronegative.

The rearrangement uses TRBV6-5 and TRBJ2-7; 7 bases are a match to TRBD2. The CDR3 has 14 residues. Germline V gives CDR1 MNHEY, CDR2 SVGAGI. Germline trimming cut 4 bases from V and 3 bases from J; bases unmatched to any gene: 6. The CDR3: CASSLTSSNYEQYF. In DNA form, the CDR3 reads TGTGCCAGCAGTTTGACTAGCTCGAACTACGAGCAGTACTTC.

The gene calls are TRBV7-2 and TRBJ1-2, with D possibly matching TRBD1 (5 bases). V was shortened by 2 bases and J by 0 bases, with 10 bases between the two germline ends. Germline CDR1 is SGHTA and CDR2 is FQGNSA. CDR3 length: 15 residues. The CDR3 sequence: CASSLTGEANYGYTF. CDR3 nucleotide sequence: TGTGCCAGCAGCTTAACGGGGGAAGCTAACTATGGCTACACCTTC.

This clone was seen a single time. CDR3 in DNA: TGTGCCAGCAGTCGAGCCAGGGCGAGGACTGAAGCTTTCTTT. Translation gives CASSRARARTEAFF. The V call is TRBV6-1, the J call TRBJ1-1, with D possibly being TRBD1 (5 bases). The CDR3 is 14 residues long. The V end lost 5 bases, the J end lost 5 bases, and 15 bases lay between the germline ends. Per germline, CDR1 MNHNS and CDR2 SASEGT.

The rearrangement joins TRBV28 to TRBJ2-3; 11 positions agree with TRBD2. This CDR3 region has 19 residues. Germline V gene data show CDR1 as MDHEN and CDR2 as SYDVKM. J gave up 10 bases and V 7 bases, and 25 bases lay outside the gene matches. CDR3 in DNA: TGTGCCAGCAACCCCCCTAGCTGGCTAGCGGGGGGAAAACCGATGCCGCAGTATTTT. Protein product: CASNPPSWLAGGKPMPQYF.

In this sample, this clone turned up once. The chain recombines TRBV7-6 with TRBJ2-1; weak D call: TRBD1 (6 bases). V dropped 3 bases and J dropped 5 bases, with 11 bases sitting between them. Germline CDR1 SGHVS, CDR2 FNYEAQ. The CDR3 consists of 14 residues. The CDR3 spells CASSLTGPDNEQFF. CDR3 nucleotide sequence: TGTGCCAGCAGCTTGACAGGCCCTGACAATGAGCAGTTCTTC.

This chain uses TRBV7-9 with TRBJ1-5, with D unresolved. CDR1 is SEHNR and CDR2 is FQNEAQ in the germline V gene (reference sequence). The CDR3 covers 15 residues. CDR3 in amino acids: CGGSSRYNSNQPQHF. In DNA, the CDR3 is TGTGGCGGATCCTCCAGATACAATAGCAATCAGCCCCAGCATTTT.

This clone was counted a single time. V and J are TRBV5-6 and TRBJ1-2; tentative D call: TRBD1 (6 bases). V was trimmed by 4 bases and J by 1 base, leaving 11 bases between them. The CDR3 has 14 residues. Germline lookup yields CDR1 SGHDT and CDR2 YYEEEE. For the CDR3, the DNA is TGTGCCAGCAGCCCGACAGGAATTAACTATGGCTACACCTTC. The encoded protein is CASSPTGINYGYTF.

The genes are TRBV11-2 and TRBJ2-2; 9 bases are a match to TRBD1. Germline V lookup: CDR1 SGHAT, CDR2 FQNNGV. Germline trimming cut 1 base from V and 3 bases from J; bases unmatched to any gene: 0. The CDR3 has 15 residues. The CDR3 is CASSLGTGDTGELFF. The CDR3 coding sequence is TGTGCCAGCAGCTTAGGGACAGGGGACACCGGGGAGCTGTTTTTT.

This chain uses TRBV30 with TRBJ1-5; D is unresolved. The CDR3 has 13 amino acids. The V end lost 5 bases, the J end lost 3 bases, and 11 bases lay between the germline ends. CDR1 and CDR2 from the germline V gene are GTSNPN and SVGIG (reference sequence). CDR3 sequence reads: CAWSDGLNQPQHF. The DNA for the CDR3 is TGTGCCTGGTCCGACGGACTCAATCAGCCCCAGCATTTT.

The J gene is TRBJ1-2, the V gene TRBV28; 10 bases map to TRBD1. Germline V gives CDR1 MDHEN, CDR2 SYDVKM. J was trimmed by 5 bases and V by 7 bases; bases with no gene match: 10. The CDR3 contains 15 residues. CDR3 nucleotide sequence: TGTGCCAGCAAACCAGGGGACAGGGGATATTATGGCTACACCTTC. It is translated as CASKPGDRGYYGYTF.

The J gene is TRBJ1-2, the V gene TRBV28; a weak D match, TRBD1 (5 bases). From germline, CDR1 is MDHEN and CDR2 SYDVKM. There are 13 residues in the CDR3. Trimming shortened V by 7 bases and J by 5 bases, and 14 bases separated the two germline ends. The CDR3 DNA follows: TGTGCCAGCAATGTAGCAGGGCAGTATGGCTACACCTTC. Translating gives CASNVAGQYGYTF.

J is TRBJ2-5 and V is TRBV5-1, with D maybe TRBD2 (5 bases). CDR1 is SGHRS, CDR2 YFSETQ, per germline. Trimming took 3 bases from V and 3 from J, leaving 18 bases between them. This CDR3 has 16 amino acids. The DNA of the CDR3 is TGCGCCAGCAGCTATGCTAGCTCACTCACCGAAGAGACCCAGTACTTC. Its translation is CASSYASSLTEETQYF. The full variable domain, rest sourced from reference TRBV5-1 and TRBJ2-5, is KAGVTQTPRYLIKTRGQQVTLSCSPISGHRSVSWYQQTPGQGLQFLFEYFSETQRNKGNFPGRFSGRQFSNSRSEMNVSTLELGDSALYLCASSYASSLTEETQYFGPGTRLLVL.

The chain uses TRBV29-1 and TRBJ2-3; D unresolved. CDR1 is SQVTM and CDR2 is ANQGSEA in the germline V gene. The CDR3 has 12 residues. V lost 1 base, J lost 6 bases, and 8 bases lay in between. The CDR3, as DNA: TGCAGCGTTGAAGGTGTCGTGGATACGCAGTATTTT. Its translation is CSVEGVVDTQYF.

The chain has TRBV6-6 and TRBJ1-1; the match to TRBD1 covers 8 bases. Germline V CDR1 and CDR2: MNHNY, SVGAGI (reference sequence). The CDR3 consists of 15 residues. V lost 5 bases, J lost 6 bases, and 11 bases stayed unmatched. The chain's CDR3 is CASSGTWTGTPEAFF. Here the CDR3 DNA reads TGTGCCAGCAGTGGAACTTGGACAGGGACCCCTGAAGCTTTCTTT.

The chain has TRBV5-1 and TRBJ2-2; D may be TRBD1 (6 bases). In germline, CDR1 is SGHRS, CDR2 YFSETQ. CDR3 size: 15 residues. Trimming took 6 bases from V and 0 from J, leaving 12 bases between them. CDR3 region: CASTPGQTNTGELFF. DNA for the CDR3: TGCGCCAGCACCCCAGGACAGACGAACACCGGGGAGCTGTTTTTT. The whole variable domain, remainder taken from reference TRBV5-1 and TRBJ2-2, is KAGVTQTPRYLIKTRGQQVTLSCSPISGHRSVSWYQQTPGQGLQFLFEYFSETQRNKGNFPGRFSGRQFSNSRSEMNVSTLELGDSALYLCASTPGQTNTGELFFGEGSRLTVL.

The gene calls are TRBV6-6 and TRBJ1-2, with D unresolved. The CDR3 consists of 13 residues. Germline assignment: CDR1 MNHNY and CDR2 SVGAGI (reference sequence). Trimming removed 6 bases from V and 2 bases from J, with 10 bases in between. This CDR3 is CASSPVSNYGYTF. CDR3 bases: TGTGCCAGCAGCCCAGTTTCAAACTATGGCTACACCTTC.

The chain combines TRBV5-1 with TRBJ2-1, with 7 nucleotides matching TRBD1. With 7 bases clipped from V and 6 bases from J, the junction kept 10 bases outside the gene matches. Germline V CDR1 and CDR2: SGHRS, YFSETQ. CDR3 length equals 14 residues. The CDR3 reads CASCFSYRGNEQFF. DNA of the CDR3: TGCGCCAGCTGTTTTTCATACAGGGGCAATGAGCAGTTCTTC.

The V gene is TRBV11-2, the J gene TRBJ1-3; 7 nucleotides agree with TRBD1. Unmatched junction bases numbered 12, after V lost 5 bases and J lost 2 bases. The CDR3 length is 17 residues. From germline, CDR1 is SGHAT and CDR2 FQNNGV. This CDR3 is CASSIGTVQITGNTIYF. The CDR3 DNA reads as TGTGCCAGCAGCATCGGGACAGTCCAGATAACTGGAAACACCATATATTTT.

The rearrangement uses TRBV2 and TRBJ2-5, with D maybe TRBD1 (5 bases). The V gene's germline CDR1 is SNHLY and CDR2 FYNNEI. Deletions cut 6 bases from V and 1 base from J, with 9 bases between. The CDR3 loop spans 13 amino acids. CDR3: CASRAQVQETQYF. CDR3 sequence (DNA): TGTGCCAGCAGAGCACAGGTCCAAGAGACCCAGTACTTC.

The rearrangement uses TRBV15 and TRBJ2-1; 7 bases are a match to TRBD2. Trimming took 0 bases from V and 7 from J; bases not matched to a gene: 12. In germline, CDR1 is LNHNV, CDR2 YYDKDF (reference sequence). This CDR3 is 17 amino acids long. The CDR3 nucleotides read TGTGCCACCAGCAGAGATCCGGGTGCGGGAGAATTAAATGAGCAGTTCTTC. It codes for CATSRDPGAGELNEQFF. Combining the CDR3 with reference TRBV15 and TRBJ2-1 gives the whole variable domain DAMVIQNPRYQVTQFGKPVTLSCSQTLNHNVMYWYQQKSSQAPKLLFHYYDKDFNNEADTPDNFQSRRPNTSFCFLDIRSPGLGDTAMYLCATSRDPGAGELNEQFFGPGTRLTVL.